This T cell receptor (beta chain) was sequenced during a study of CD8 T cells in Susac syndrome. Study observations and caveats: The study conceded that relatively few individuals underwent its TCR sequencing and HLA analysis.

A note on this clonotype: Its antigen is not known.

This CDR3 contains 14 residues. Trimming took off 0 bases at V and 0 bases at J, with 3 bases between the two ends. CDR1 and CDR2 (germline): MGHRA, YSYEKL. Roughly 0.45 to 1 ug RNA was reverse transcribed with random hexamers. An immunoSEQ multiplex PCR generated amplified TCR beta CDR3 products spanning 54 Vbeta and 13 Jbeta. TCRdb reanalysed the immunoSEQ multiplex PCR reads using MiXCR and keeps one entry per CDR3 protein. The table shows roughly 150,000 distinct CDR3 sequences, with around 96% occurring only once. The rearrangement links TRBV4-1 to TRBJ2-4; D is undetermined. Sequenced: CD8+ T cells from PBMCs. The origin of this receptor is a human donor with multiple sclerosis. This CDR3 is CASSQDLAKNIQYF. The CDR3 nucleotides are TGCGCCAGCAGCCAAGACCTAGCCAAAAACATTCAGTACTTC.